This T cell receptor beta chain derives from a study of T cells in Graves' hyperthyroidism and ophthalmopathy. A note on this clonotype: A much larger clone lies a single base off, so this may be a read error.

Amplification of TCR beta CDR3 regions used RNA as the template. The HTBI primer set served for first-round RT-PCR of the TCR CDR3. One entry per CDR3 protein, called by TCRdb with MiXCR from the multiplex PCR reads. This table has more than 650,000 distinct CDR3 sequences, 14% appearing once. No progression to ophthalmopathy during 18 months of follow-up defined stable disease. Exclusion criteria comprised uncontrolled infection, other autoimmune disease, pregnancy or lactation. The V and J ends lost 5 bases and 0 bases respectively, with 14 bases between them. This CDR3 is 15 amino acids long. Germline V gene sequence: CDR1 SGHAT, CDR2 FQNNGV.

The sequencing input was blood. This clonotype was sampled from a woman younger than 35 with Graves' hyperthyroidism. The chain joins TRBV11-2 to TRBJ2-7; D perhaps matches TRBD1 (6 bases). The CDR3 is CASSPIRGNSYEQYF. DNA for the CDR3: TGTGCCAGCAGCCCTATCAGGGGTAACTCCTACGAGCAGTACTTC.